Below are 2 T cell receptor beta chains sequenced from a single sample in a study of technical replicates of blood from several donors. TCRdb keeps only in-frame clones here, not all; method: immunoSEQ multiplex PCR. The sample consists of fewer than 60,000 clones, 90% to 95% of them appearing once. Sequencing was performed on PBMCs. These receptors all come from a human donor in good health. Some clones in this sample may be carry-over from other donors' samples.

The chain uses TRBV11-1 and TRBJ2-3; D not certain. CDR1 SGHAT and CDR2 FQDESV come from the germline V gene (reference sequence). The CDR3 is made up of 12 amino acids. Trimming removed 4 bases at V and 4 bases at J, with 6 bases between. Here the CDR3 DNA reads TGTGCCAGCAGCTCTTATCCAGATACGCAGTATTTT. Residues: CASSSYPDTQYF.

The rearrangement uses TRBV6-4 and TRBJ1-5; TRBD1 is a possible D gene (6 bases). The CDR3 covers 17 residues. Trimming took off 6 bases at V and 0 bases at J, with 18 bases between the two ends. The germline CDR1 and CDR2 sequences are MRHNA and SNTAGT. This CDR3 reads CASRFPGTMNSNQPQHF. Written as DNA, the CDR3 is TGTGCCAGCAGATTCCCCGGGACAATGAATAGCAATCAGCCCCAGCATTTT.